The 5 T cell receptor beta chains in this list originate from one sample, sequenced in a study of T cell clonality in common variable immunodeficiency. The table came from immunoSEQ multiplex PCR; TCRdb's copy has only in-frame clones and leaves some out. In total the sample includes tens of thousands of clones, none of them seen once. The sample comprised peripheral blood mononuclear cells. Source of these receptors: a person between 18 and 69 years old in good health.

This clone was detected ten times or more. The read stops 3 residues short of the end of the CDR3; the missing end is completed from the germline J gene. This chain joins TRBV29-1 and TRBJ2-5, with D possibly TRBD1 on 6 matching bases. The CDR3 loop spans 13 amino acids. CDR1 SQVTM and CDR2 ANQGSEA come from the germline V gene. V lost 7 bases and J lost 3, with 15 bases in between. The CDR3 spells CSAADSPKETQYF. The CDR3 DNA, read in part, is TGCAGCGCTGCGGACAGCCCCAAAGAGACC.

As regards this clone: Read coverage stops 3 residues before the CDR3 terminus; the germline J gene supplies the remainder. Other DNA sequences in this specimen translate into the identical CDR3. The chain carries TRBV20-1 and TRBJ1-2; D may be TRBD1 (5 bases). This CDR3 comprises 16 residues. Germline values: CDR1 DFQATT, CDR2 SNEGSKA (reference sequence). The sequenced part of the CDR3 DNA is TGCAGTGCCTTCCTCTTTTTTAGGGGAGGTAGAGGTGGA. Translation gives CSAFLFFRGGRGG. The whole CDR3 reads CSAFLFFRGGRGGYTF.

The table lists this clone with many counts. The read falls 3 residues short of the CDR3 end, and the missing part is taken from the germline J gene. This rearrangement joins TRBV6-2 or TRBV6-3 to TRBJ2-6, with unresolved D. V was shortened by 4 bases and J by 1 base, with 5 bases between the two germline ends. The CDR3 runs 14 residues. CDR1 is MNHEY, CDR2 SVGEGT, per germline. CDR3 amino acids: CASSFHSGANVLTF. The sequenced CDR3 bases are TGTGCCAGCAGTTTCCATTCTGGGGCCAACGTC.

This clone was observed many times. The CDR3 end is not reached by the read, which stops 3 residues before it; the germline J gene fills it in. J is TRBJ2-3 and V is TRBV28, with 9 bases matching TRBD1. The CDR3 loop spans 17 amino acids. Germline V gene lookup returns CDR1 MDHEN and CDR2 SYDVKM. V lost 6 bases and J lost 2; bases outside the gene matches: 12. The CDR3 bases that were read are TGTGCCAGCAGCTACCCTCCGGGACAGGGTCCCACAGATACG. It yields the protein CASSYPPGQGPTDT. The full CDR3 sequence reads CASSYPPGQGPTDTQYF.

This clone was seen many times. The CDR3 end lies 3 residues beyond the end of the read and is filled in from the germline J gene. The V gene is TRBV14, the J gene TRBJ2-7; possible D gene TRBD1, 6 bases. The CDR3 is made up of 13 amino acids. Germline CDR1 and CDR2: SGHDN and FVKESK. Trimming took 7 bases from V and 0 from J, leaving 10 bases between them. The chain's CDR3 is CASNAGASYEQYF. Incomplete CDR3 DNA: TGTGCCAGCAACGCAGGGGCCTCCTACGAG.